The rows below give T cell receptor beta chains drawn from one sample of a study of regulatory T cells in long-lasting Graves disease. TCRdb itself ran the multiplex PCR reads through MiXCR, one entry per CDR3 protein. This table holds roughly 400,000 distinct CDR3 sequences, over 14% found once. These records were also assigned to another study, of T cells in Graves' hyperthyroidism and ophthalmopathy.

The sequenced sample was peripheral blood mononuclear cells (PBMCs), obtained at new diagnosis, from a patient treated with antithyroid drugs. The receptors shown here come from a woman in her 40s with Graves disease. CDR3s leave out the opening cysteine and the closing phenylalanine or tryptophan. The D gene is left open where the match is weak. A clone size is listed for some rows: how often the clone was seen (once, few, many), or a class if it is expanded.

V	D	J	size	CDR3
TRBV12-3/TRBV12-4	.	TRBJ1-1	.	ASSLDGNKAF
TRBV2	.	TRBJ2-3	many	ASSGGTFTDTQY
TRBV6-1	.	TRBJ2-2	many	ASTLDRVDTGELF
TRBV28	TRBD1	TRBJ2-1	many	ASSQGQTYNEQF
TRBV9	TRBD1	TRBJ1-2	.	ASSVVPQGADGYT
TRBV6-1	TRBD2	TRBJ2-5	.	ASSARASGWETQY
TRBV4-3	.	TRBJ1-4	.	ASSHPIGHENEKLF
TRBV14	.	TRBJ1-1	few	ASSSSDKGWLVNTEAF
TRBV6-1	TRBD2	TRBJ2-7	many	ASSGAGEEQY
TRBV29-1	.	TRBJ1-5	few	SVGEGTNQPQH
TRBV7-9	TRBD2	TRBJ2-5	many	ASSRTSGTQETQY
TRBV2	.	TRBJ2-5	many	ASSEIRTPTETQY
TRBV28	.	TRBJ2-5	many	ASSSTPSGSSTQY
TRBV29-1	TRBD1	TRBJ1-1	.	SVDPYRGKNTEAF
TRBV11-2	TRBD1	TRBJ2-7	many	ASSLWDRGTSYEQY
TRBV29-1	TRBD1	TRBJ2-7	many	SVGGPGQGDEQY
TRBV18	TRBD1	TRBJ2-3	many	ASSPGTGNYRDTQY
TRBV11-3	.	TRBJ1-6	.	ASSLMGTYNSPLH
TRBV2	TRBD1	TRBJ1-1	many	ASNYNRGLRNTEAF
TRBV7-6	TRBD2	TRBJ2-7	.	ASSPRMSGRAYEQY
TRBV18	TRBD2	TRBJ2-1	few	ASSHTSGSFSYNEQF
TRBV4-1	.	TRBJ2-3	many	ASSPGLVVTDTQY
TRBV5-1	TRBD2	TRBJ2-7	many	ASSLNGLADYEQY
TRBV6-2/TRBV6-3	.	TRBJ1-2	few	ASSYTTGAAVVYGYT
TRBV5-4	TRBD1	TRBJ2-1	.	ASSPATGEFNEQF
TRBV3-1	.	TRBJ2-3	.	ASSQPGRGADTQY
TRBV2	.	TRBJ2-2	few	ASSYYQNTGELF
TRBV6-2/TRBV6-3	.	TRBJ2-5	many	ASSYRRAPSGETQY
TRBV12-3/TRBV12-4	.	TRBJ2-5	many	ASSLGGLGTQY
TRBV30	.	TRBJ1-2	many	AWSVQQDYGYT
TRBV27	.	TRBJ2-3	few	ASSLLVGGGTDTQY
TRBV6-2/TRBV6-3	.	TRBJ2-3	.	VGGRGGFDTQY
TRBV11-3	.	TRBJ2-1	many	ASSRTHNEQF
TRBV3-1	TRBD2	TRBJ2-3	many	ASSQNGLVSTDTQY
TRBV6-2/TRBV6-3	.	TRBJ2-3	.	ASRPGHYFMAGTDTQY
TRBV6-5	TRBD2	TRBJ2-3	few	ASSYSGGVGPDTQY
TRBV28	TRBD2	TRBJ2-3	many	ASSFSLAGGPGRTDTQY
TRBV12-3/TRBV12-4	.	TRBJ2-1	.	ASSPSARDNEQF
TRBV20-1	TRBD2	TRBJ2-3	few	SAGGLSGRARETDTQY
TRBV7-9	TRBD2	TRBJ2-3	.	ASSLETSGRAADTQY
TRBV6-2/TRBV6-3	.	TRBJ2-1	many	ASSSDPSSVGTEQF
TRBV7-9	.	TRBJ2-6	.	ATLVPGANVLT
TRBV20-1	TRBD2	TRBJ2-5	.	SARGLAGHQETQY
TRBV20-1	TRBD2	TRBJ2-7	.	SARRTSGSHGSSYEQY
TRBV5-4	.	TRBJ2-7	many	ASSREGQRVSYEQY
TRBV20-1	.	TRBJ1-1	many	SAREGRFNTEAF
TRBV5-8	.	TRBJ2-2	.	ASSWGISPGELF
TRBV6-1	.	TRBJ2-1	many	ASNPGRRAANEQF
TRBV12-3/TRBV12-4	.	TRBJ2-2	many	ASSLWGIDTGELF
TRBV11-2	.	TRBJ2-7	few	ASSLVSKNDYEQY
TRBV12-3/TRBV12-4	TRBD1	TRBJ1-6	many	ASSRTGGYNSPLH